These T cell receptor beta chains were read from a single sample in a study of cytomegalovirus exposure and HLA in healthy donors. Method: immunoSEQ multiplex PCR; TCRdb's copy keeps in-frame clones and lacks some. Seen here are about 130,000 clones, roughly 80% observed once, and the top ten hold around 3%. Sample: PBMCs. Receptors originate from a male donor in good health and CMV-seronegative. Both conserved end residues are part of each CDR3. A D gene is named only where the DNA matches it firmly. Not every row has a clone size; where given, it reads once, few, many or a size class.

>.|TRBV4-1|TRBD2|TRBJ2-7
CASSLRTSGTYEQYF
TGCGCCAGCAGCTTGCGGACTAGCGGTACCTACGAGCAGTACTTC
>few|TRBV5-5|.|TRBJ2-1
CASSLATYNEQFF
TGTGCCAGCAGCTTGGCCACTTACAATGAGCAGTTCTTC
>.|TRBV14|TRBD2|TRBJ2-1
CASSPAGGSYNEQFF
TGTGCCAGCAGCCCAGCGGGAGGATCCTACAATGAGCAGTTCTTC
>.|TRBV7-9|TRBD1|TRBJ2-7
CASSPGQGAYYEQYF
TGTGCCAGCAGCCCGGGACAGGGTGCCTACTACGAGCAGTACTTC
>.|TRBV5-1|.|TRBJ2-4
CASSLEAGLGKNSQYF
TGCGCCAGCAGCTTGGAGGCAGGGCTGGGCAAAAACAGTCAGTACTTC
>.|TRBV9|.|TRBJ2-3
CASSIRSGTDTQYF
TGTGCCAGCAGCATTCGGAGCGGCACAGATACGCAGTATTTT
>.|TRBV4-3|.|TRBJ2-6
CASSQTWSSGANGLTF
TGCGCCAGCAGCCAAACGTGGAGCTCTGGGGCCAACGGCCTGACTTTC
>.|TRBV12-1|.|TRBJ2-4
CASSWAGGGKNSQYF
TGTGCCAGCAGCTGGGCAGGGGGAGGCAAAAACAGTCAGTACTTC
>.|TRBV9|.|TRBJ2-5
CASSVVPGYRETQYF
TGTGCCAGCAGCGTGGTGCCAGGGTATCGGGAGACCCAGTACTTC
>.|TRBV27|.|TRBJ2-2
CASSSGYLTGELFF
TGTGCCAGCAGTTCGGGATATCTCACCGGGGAGCTGTTTTTT
>.|TRBV7-9|.|TRBJ1-6
CASSRQQGFGSPLHF
TGTGCCAGCAGTCGACAACAGGGATTCGGTTCACCCCTCCACTTT
>few|TRBV5-1|TRBD1|TRBJ2-7
CASSLLETGLSEQYF
TGCGCCAGCAGCTTGCTCGAGACAGGGTTGAGTGAGCAGTACTTC
>.|TRBV5-6|TRBD2|TRBJ2-1
CASSRNPGGYNEQFF
TGTGCCAGCAGCCGAAATCCGGGGGGCTACAATGAGCAGTTCTTC
>.|TRBV27|TRBD1|TRBJ1-5
CASSSRLQIDRGDQPQHF
TGTGCCAGCAGTTCCAGACTCCAAATCGACAGGGGGGATCAGCCCCAGCATTTT
>few|TRBV27|TRBD2|TRBJ2-3
CASSFSGTPTDTQYF
TGTGCCAGCAGTTTTAGCGGGACACCCACAGATACGCAGTATTTT
>few|TRBV5-4|TRBD2|TRBJ2-3
CASSLPSGRGFTDTQYF
TGTGCCAGCAGCTTGCCTAGCGGGAGGGGATTCACAGATACGCAGTATTTT
>.|TRBV11-2|.|TRBJ1-1
CASSARPGQKAFF
TGTGCCAGCAGCGCCCGTCCGGGACAAAAAGCTTTCTTT
>.|TRBV7-9|.|TRBJ1-6
CSSSLGPEGYNSPLHF
TGTTCCAGCAGCTTAGGACCGGAGGGTTATAATTCACCCCTCCACTTT
>.|TRBV19|.|TRBJ2-1
CASSSGDSGNEQFF
TGTGCCAGTAGTAGTGGAGATAGCGGCAATGAGCAGTTCTTC
>.|TRBV27|TRBD1|TRBJ2-7
CASRRTGGDYEQYF
TGTGCCAGCAGGAGGACAGGAGGAGACTACGAGCAGTACTTC
>.|TRBV5-6|TRBD1|TRBJ1-2
CASSTGQGDYGYTF
TGTGCCAGCAGCACGGGACAGGGTGACTATGGCTACACCTTC
>.|TRBV7-6|TRBD1|TRBJ1-5
CASSADRGNQPQHF
TGTGCCAGCAGCGCGGACAGGGGCAATCAGCCCCAGCATTTT
>.|TRBV5-1|TRBD1|TRBJ1-5
CASSSGGGQNQPQHF
TGCGCCAGCAGCTCGGGGGGGGGACAGAATCAGCCCCAGCATTTT
>.|TRBV5-4|TRBD1|TRBJ2-1
CASSFPGQGKDEQFF
TGTGCCAGCAGCTTCCCGGGACAGGGCAAAGATGAGCAGTTCTTC
>.|TRBV4-3|TRBD1|TRBJ2-3
CASSQGAGGQDTQYF
TGCGCCAGCAGCCAAGGGGCAGGGGGTCAAGATACGCAGTATTTT
>.|TRBV5-5|.|TRBJ2-4
CASSLGSSNIVQYF
TGTGCCAGCAGCTTGGGTAGTAGTAATATCGTTCAGTACTTC
>.|TRBV30|.|TRBJ2-2
CAWSSFRGFGTGELFF
TGTGCCTGGAGCTCCTTCAGGGGATTTGGGACCGGGGAGCTGTTTTTT
>.|TRBV12-5|.|TRBJ2-1
CASGLLNEQFF
TGTGCTAGTGGTTTGCTCAATGAGCAGTTCTTC
>few|TRBV25-1|TRBD1|TRBJ2-2
CASSPGQGDTGELFF
TGTGCCAGCAGCCCAGGACAGGGGGACACCGGGGAGCTGTTTTTT
>once|TRBV5-1|TRBD2|TRBJ2-1
CASSSLSGGSSYNEQFF
TGCGCCAGCAGCTCCCTTAGCGGGGGGTCCTCCTACAATGAGCAGTTCTTC
>.|TRBV27|TRBD2|TRBJ2-1
CASSLRLALIYNEQFF
TGTGCCAGCAGTTTAAGACTAGCCTTAATCTACAATGAGCAGTTCTTC
>.|TRBV7-9|TRBD2|TRBJ2-7
CASSLGTSGRVYEQYF
TGTGCCAGCAGCCTAGGGACTAGCGGGAGAGTTTACGAGCAGTACTTC